This T cell receptor (beta chain) was obtained from a study of CD8 T cells in ankylosing spondylitis. This clonotype was counted a few times. Its matching antigen is unknown. At one of its ends the junction is not consistent with the germline gene, which may arise from a read error. Scientists made TCR beta libraries using quantitative 5'-RACE with molecular barcodes. TCRdb ran MiXCR on the 5' RACE reads and lists one entry per CDR3 protein. The data contain roughly 370,000 distinct CDR3 sequences, under 25% of them singletons. This CDR3 is built from 14 residues. The germline V gene encodes CDR1 DFQATT and CDR2 SNEGSKA (reference sequence). Points from the study as a whole: Within ankylosing spondylitis blood, a TCR beta motif made up of fewer than ten highly homologous variants appeared to be characteristic. Clones tied to disease were said to be significantly enriched in matched ankylosing spondylitis synovial fluid.

The sequenced sample was blood, either unsorted or a sorted T cell fraction (not recorded which). The chain uses TRBV20-1 and TRBJ2-7; 13 bases match TRBD2. The sequence was collected from a male donor with ankylosing spondylitis. CDR3 amino acids: CSARGLAGVYEQYF. The CDR3 DNA reads TGCAGTGCCAGAGGACTAGCGGGAGTTTACGAGCAGTACTTC.